Shown below are 13 T cell receptor beta chains from a single sample sequenced in a study of naive CD8 T cells in extremely preterm neonates. The data were produced by immunoSEQ multiplex PCR, yet TCRdb's version contains in-frame clones alone and is incomplete. This table holds roughly 5,000 clones, less than 99% found once. Sequencing input: naive CD8+ T cells from blood. The receptors here all came from a human donor in good health.

This clone was seen only once. CDR3: CASSPTTTSGRGAYF. CDR3 in DNA: TGTGCCAGCAGTCCGACGACCACTAGCGGGAGGGGTGCGTACTTC. The chain carries TRBV27 and TRBJ2-5; 13 positions match TRBD2. The length of the CDR3 is 15 residues. The J segment lost 13 bases and the V segment lost 5 bases, leaving 13 bases of the junction unmatched. Germline CDR1 and CDR2: MNHEY and SMNVEV (reference sequence).

V usage is TRBV15 and J usage is TRBJ2-1; D is undetermined. CDR3 length: 15 amino acids. The V gene lost 4 bases and the J gene lost 3 bases, with 13 bases spanning the gap. Germline assignment: CDR1 LNHNV and CDR2 YYDKDF (reference sequence). The CDR3 loop reads CATSIPQNNYNEQFF. As DNA, the CDR3 is TGTGCCACCAGCATCCCTCAGAACAACTACAATGAGCAGTTCTTC. Full variable domain (outside the CDR3, taken from reference TRBV15 and TRBJ2-1): DAMVIQNPRYQVTQFGKPVTLSCSQTLNHNVMYWYQQKSSQAPKLLFHYYDKDFNNEADTPDNFQSRRPNTSFCFLDIRSPGLGDTAMYLCATSIPQNNYNEQFFGPGTRLTVL.

The genes are TRBV27 and TRBJ2-1, with 7 bases lining up with TRBD2. The CDR3 length is 16 residues. Losses at the gene ends were 1 base for V and 3 bases for J; bases not matched to a gene: 6. Germline assignment: CDR1 MNHEY and CDR2 SMNVEV (reference sequence). In DNA, the CDR3 is TGTGCCAGCAGTTTATATGCGGGAGAGGTCTACAATGAGCAGTTCTTC. Its translation: CASSLYAGEVYNEQFF.

The CDR3 is CASSPIGSSDEQFF. The CDR3 coding sequence is TGTGCCAGTAGTCCTATCGGGAGCTCGGATGAGCAGTTCTTC. The V call is TRBV19, the J call TRBJ2-1, with D perhaps TRBD2 (6 bases). CDR3 length equals 14 residues. The germline CDR1 and CDR2 sequences are LNHDA and SQIVND (reference sequence). V was cut by 5 bases and J by 8 bases, with 16 bases left in between. Complete variable domain (other parts from reference TRBV19 and TRBJ2-1): DGGITQSPKYLFRKEGQNVTLSCEQNLNHDAMYWYRQDPGQGLRLIYYSQIVNDFQKGDIAEGYSVSREKKESFPLTVTSAQKNPTAFYLCASSPIGSSDEQFFGPGTRLTVL.

The chain couples TRBV30 to TRBJ2-1, with a weak D call TRBD2 (6 bases). Germline V lookup: CDR1 GTSNPN, CDR2 SVGIG (reference sequence). There are 14 residues in the CDR3. V was shortened by 0 bases and J by 2 bases, with 8 bases between the two germline ends. The CDR3: CAWSVGEAYNEQFF. In nucleotides, the CDR3 is TGTGCCTGGAGTGTGGGGGAGGCCTACAATGAGCAGTTCTTC.

The rearrangement links TRBV7-9 to TRBJ2-1; D uncertain. The ends were cut back, 4 bases at V and 6 bases at J, with 7 bases in the middle. Germline values: CDR1 SEHNR, CDR2 FQNEAQ (reference sequence). This CDR3 region has 12 residues. This chain's CDR3 is CASSSQRNEQFF. In DNA, the CDR3 is TGTGCCAGCAGCTCCCAGCGCAATGAGCAGTTCTTC.

The CDR3 loop is CASRGGEGEKLFF. The CDR3 bases are TGTGCCAGCAGAGGAGGGGAGGGTGAAAAACTGTTTTTT. The chain links TRBV9 to TRBJ1-4, with D possibly TRBD1 on 5 matching bases. The V and J ends lost 5 bases and 7 bases respectively, with 12 bases between them. Germline V lookup: CDR1 SGDLS, CDR2 YYNGEE. The CDR3 is 13 residues long.

The chain has TRBV7-9 and TRBJ2-1, with D uncertain. In germline, CDR1 is SEHNR, CDR2 FQNEAQ (reference sequence). V lost 5 bases to trimming and J lost 0 bases, with 17 bases between them. This CDR3 comprises 17 residues. The CDR3 loop reads CASSAPPAESSYNEQFF. As DNA, the CDR3 is TGTGCCAGCAGCGCCCCCCCGGCGGAAAGCTCCTACAATGAGCAGTTCTTC.

The DNA for the CDR3 is TGTGCCAGCAGGGGACAGGTCTACGAGCAGTACTTC. This sequence encodes CASRGQVYEQYF. The V gene is TRBV2, the J gene TRBJ2-7, with 8 bases aligning to TRBD1. Trimming cost V 6 bases and J 3 bases; bases outside gene matches: 1. Germline V lookup: CDR1 SNHLY, CDR2 FYNNEI. The CDR3 totals 12 residues. The full variable domain, its missing parts supplied by reference TRBV2 and TRBJ2-7, is EPEVTQTPSHQVTQMGQEVILRCVPISNHLYFYWYRQILGQKVEFLVSFYNNEISEKSEIFDDQFSVERPDGSNFTLKIRSTKLEDSAMYFCASRGQVYEQYFGPGTRLTVT.

V is TRBV9 and J is TRBJ2-2; 12 bases are a match to TRBD2. The CDR3 totals 16 residues. CDR1 SGDLS and CDR2 YYNGEE come from the germline V gene. J lost 4 bases, V lost 4 bases, and 5 bases had no gene match. In nucleotides, the CDR3 is TGTGCCAGCAGCAGCCTAGCGGGAGGGATCACCGGGGAGCTGTTTTTT. This translates into CASSSLAGGITGELFF.

This clone appeared once. The chain is built from TRBV11-3 and TRBJ2-5, with D unresolved. TRBJ2-7 matches the DNA end more closely, so the J call is doubtful. The germline V gene encodes CDR1 SGHNT and CDR2 YENEEA. This CDR3 is built from 12 residues. The CDR3 nucleotides read TGTGCCAGCAGCTCTGACTCCTACGAGCAGTACTTC. As protein: CASSSDSYEQYF.

V gene TRBV7-9 combines with J gene TRBJ2-7, with D unclear. The V end lost 5 bases, the J end lost 2 bases, and 13 bases lay between the germline ends. The CDR3 length is 14 residues. Germline assignment: CDR1 SEHNR and CDR2 FQNEAQ (reference sequence). CDR3 sequence (DNA): TGTGCCAGCAGCCCCCGCGATCCTACCTACGAGCAGTACTTC. It translates to CASSPRDPTYEQYF.

The rearrangement links TRBV6-5 to TRBJ2-1, with 7 bases fitting TRBD2. Trimming took 8 bases from V and 10 from J; bases not matched to a gene: 17. This CDR3 is 15 amino acids long. Germline CDR1 reads MNHEY; CDR2 reads SVGAGI. This CDR3 reads CASGPLAGVFREQFF. CDR3 DNA sequence: TGTGCCAGCGGGCCTCTCGCGGGAGTTTTCCGAGAGCAGTTCTTC.